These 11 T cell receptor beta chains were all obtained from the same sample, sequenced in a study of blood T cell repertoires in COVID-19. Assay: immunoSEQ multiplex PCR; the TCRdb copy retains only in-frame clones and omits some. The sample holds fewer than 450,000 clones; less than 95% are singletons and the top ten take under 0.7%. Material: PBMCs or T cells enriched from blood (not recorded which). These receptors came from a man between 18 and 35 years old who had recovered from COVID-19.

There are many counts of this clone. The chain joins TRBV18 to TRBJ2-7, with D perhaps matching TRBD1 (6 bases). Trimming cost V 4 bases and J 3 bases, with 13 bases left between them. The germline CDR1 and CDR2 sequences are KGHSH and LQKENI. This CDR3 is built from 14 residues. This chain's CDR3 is CASSQGLQGYEQYF. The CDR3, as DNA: TGTGCCAGCTCACAGGGGCTACAGGGCTACGAGCAGTACTTC. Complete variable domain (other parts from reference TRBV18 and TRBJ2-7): NAGVMQNPRHLVRRRGQEARLRCSPMKGHSHVYWYRQLPEEGLKFMVYLQKENIIDESGMPKERFSAEFPKEGPSILRIQQVVRGDSAAYFCASSQGLQGYEQYFGPGTRLTVT.

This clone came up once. The CDR3 here is CATRAPPGAGTSYEQYF. The CDR3 DNA sequence: TGTGCCACCAGAGCCCCCCCCGGAGCCGGAACCTCCTACGAGCAGTACTTC. The V gene is TRBV15, the J gene TRBJ2-7; D is ambiguous. V was pared by 6 bases and J by 0 bases, with 21 bases between. The CDR3 is 17 residues long. Per the germline V gene, CDR1 is LNHNV and CDR2 is YYDKDF (reference sequence).

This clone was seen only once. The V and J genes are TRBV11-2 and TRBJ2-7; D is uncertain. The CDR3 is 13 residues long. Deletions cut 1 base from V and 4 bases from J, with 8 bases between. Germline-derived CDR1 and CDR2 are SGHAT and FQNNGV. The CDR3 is CASSLVPYYEQYF. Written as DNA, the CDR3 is TGTGCCAGCAGCTTAGTCCCCTATTACGAGCAGTACTTC. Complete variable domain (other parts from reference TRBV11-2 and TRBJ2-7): EAGVAQSPRYKIIEKRQSVAFWCNPISGHATLYWYQQILGQGPKLLIQFQNNGVVDDSQLPKDRFSAERLKGVDSTLKIQPAKLEDSAVYLCASSLVPYYEQYFGPGTRLTVT.

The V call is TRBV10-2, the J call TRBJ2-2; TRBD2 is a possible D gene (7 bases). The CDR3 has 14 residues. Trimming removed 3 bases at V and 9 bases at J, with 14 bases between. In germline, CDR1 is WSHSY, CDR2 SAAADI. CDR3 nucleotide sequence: TGCGCCAGCAGTGAAGAAGGGGGGGCCAGGGAGCTGTTTTTT. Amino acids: CASSEEGGARELFF.

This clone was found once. For the CDR3, the DNA is TGTGCCAGCAGTGAAAGGCAGGGGTATGATGGCTACACCTTC. It encodes CASSERQGYDGYTF. The chain recombines TRBV6-1 with TRBJ1-2; D may be TRBD1 (6 bases). V was trimmed by 2 bases and J by 6 bases, leaving 13 bases between them. This CDR3 contains 14 residues. Germline V lookup: CDR1 MNHNS, CDR2 SASEGT.

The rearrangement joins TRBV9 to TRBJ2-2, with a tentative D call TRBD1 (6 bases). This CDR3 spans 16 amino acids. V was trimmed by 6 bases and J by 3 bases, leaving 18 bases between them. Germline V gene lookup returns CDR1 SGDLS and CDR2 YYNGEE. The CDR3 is CASTLTVGAHTGELFF. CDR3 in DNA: TGTGCCAGCACGCTGACAGTGGGGGCCCACACCGGGGAGCTGTTTTTT.

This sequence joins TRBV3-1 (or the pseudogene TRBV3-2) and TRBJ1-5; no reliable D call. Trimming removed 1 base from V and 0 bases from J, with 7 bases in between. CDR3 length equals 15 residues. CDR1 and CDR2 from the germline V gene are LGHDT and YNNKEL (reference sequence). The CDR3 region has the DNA TGTGCCAGCAGCCAAGCCACAGATAGCAATCAGCCCCAGCATTTT. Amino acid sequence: CASSQATDSNQPQHF.

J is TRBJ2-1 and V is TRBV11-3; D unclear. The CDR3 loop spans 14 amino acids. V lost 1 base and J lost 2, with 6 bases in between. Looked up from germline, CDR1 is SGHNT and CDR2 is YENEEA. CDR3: CASSLGTAYNEQFF. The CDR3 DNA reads TGTGCCAGCAGCTTAGGCACAGCCTACAATGAGCAGTTCTTC.

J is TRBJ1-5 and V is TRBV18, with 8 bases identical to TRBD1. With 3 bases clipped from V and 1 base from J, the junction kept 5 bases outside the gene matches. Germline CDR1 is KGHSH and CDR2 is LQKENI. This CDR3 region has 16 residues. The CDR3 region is CASSPLRQGSNQPQHF. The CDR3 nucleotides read TGTGCCAGCTCACCCCTTCGACAGGGGAGCAATCAGCCCCAGCATTTT. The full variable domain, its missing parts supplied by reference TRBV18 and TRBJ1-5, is NAGVMQNPRHLVRRRGQEARLRCSPMKGHSHVYWYRQLPEEGLKFMVYLQKENIIDESGMPKERFSAEFPKEGPSILRIQQVVRGDSAAYFCASSPLRQGSNQPQHFGDGTRLSIL.

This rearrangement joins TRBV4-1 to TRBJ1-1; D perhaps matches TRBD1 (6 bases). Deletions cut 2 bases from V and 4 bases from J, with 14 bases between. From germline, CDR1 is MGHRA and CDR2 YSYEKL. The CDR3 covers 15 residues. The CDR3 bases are TGCGCCAGCAGCCAACGTGCAGGGGCCCCCACTGAAGCTTTCTTT. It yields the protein CASSQRAGAPTEAFF.

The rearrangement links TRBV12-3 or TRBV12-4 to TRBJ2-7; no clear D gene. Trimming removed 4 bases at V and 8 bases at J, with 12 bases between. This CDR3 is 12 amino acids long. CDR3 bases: TGTGCCAGCAGTTCAGACTGGGTTCAGCAGTACTTC. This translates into CASSSDWVQQYF.